This TCR beta chain was found in a study of T cell responses to AZD1222 COVID-19 vaccine. Germline V gene data show CDR1 as SGHRS and CDR2 as YFSETQ. Between the trimmed V and J ends, which lost 0 bases and 4 bases, there was a span of 12 bases. The CDR3 loop spans 15 amino acids. Sequencing used immunoSEQ multiplex PCR; TCRdb keeps in-frame clones, though not all of them. This sample has approximately 150,000 clones; roughly 92% occur once, and the top ten carry around 1.7%. The sample in question was peripheral blood, obtained on day 0 of AZD1222 vaccination. This receptor was obtained from an adult in good health. This chain connects TRBV5-1 to TRBJ2-3; no clear D gene. Here the CDR3 reads CASSLGLVWADTQYF. The CDR3 coding sequence is TGCGCCAGCAGCTTGGGCCTTGTTTGGGCAGATACGCAGTATTTT. The whole variable domain, filled in from reference TRBV5-1 and TRBJ2-3, reads KAGVTQTPRYLIKTRGQQVTLSCSPISGHRSVSWYQQTPGQGLQFLFEYFSETQRNKGNFPGRFSGRQFSNSRSEMNVSTLELGDSALYLCASSLGLVWADTQYFGPGTRLTVL.